Following are 14 T cell receptor beta chains from one sample sequenced in a study of blood T cell repertoires in COVID-19. Sequencing used immunoSEQ multiplex PCR; TCRdb keeps in-frame clones, though not all of them. This repertoire shows over 110,000 clones, 70% to 90% found once; its top ten account for more than 25%. The sample was peripheral blood. These receptors were taken from a human donor in a cohort sampled during active COVID-19.

This chain links TRBV10-1 with TRBJ2-3, with D perhaps matching TRBD1 (5 bases). V dropped 3 bases and J dropped 7 bases, with 20 bases sitting between them. This CDR3 has 16 amino acids. In germline, CDR1 is WNHNN, CDR2 SYGVQD (reference sequence). This CDR3 is CASSEMVPRVPHTQYF. Here the CDR3 DNA reads TGCGCCAGCAGTGAAATGGTTCCCAGGGTCCCGCATACGCAGTATTTT.

In the case of this clone: At the DNA level, this CDR3 is encoded by other sequences in the same sample as well. The chain employs TRBV3-1 (or the pseudogene TRBV3-2) and TRBJ2-1; 11 bases fit TRBD1. This CDR3 is 16 amino acids long. The ends lost 1 base at V and 1 base at J; junction bases unmatched: 0. Germline CDR1 LGHDT, CDR2 YNNKEL (reference sequence). CDR3 loop: CASSQGDRGSYNEQFF. CDR3 nucleotide sequence: TGTGCCAGCAGCCAAGGGGACAGGGGGTCCTACAATGAGCAGTTCTTC.

This clone appeared a single time. The chain uses TRBV1 and TRBJ1-6; TRBD1 is taken as the D call from the table, unchecked against the DNA. TRBV1 is designated a pseudogene. The CDR3 consists of 13 residues. CDR3 DNA sequence: TGCACCAGCAGCCAGGACAGGGTTTCACCCCTCCACTTT. Its protein product is CTSSQDRVSPLHF.

The CDR3 reads CAWSVGANRRGTQYF. The CDR3, as DNA: TGTGCCTGGAGTGTAGGGGCAAACCGTAGGGGGACCCAGTACTTC. V and J are TRBV30 and TRBJ2-5, with D perhaps matching TRBD1 (5 bases). Germline assignment: CDR1 GTSNPN and CDR2 SVGIG (reference sequence). This CDR3 spans 15 amino acids. The V end was cut by 0 bases, the J end by 7 bases, with 18 bases between.

CDR3 loop: CASSPQGTEQYF. As DNA, the CDR3 is TGTGCCAGCAGCCCACAGGGGACCGAGCAGTACTTC. The J gene is TRBJ2-7, the V gene TRBV3-1 (or the pseudogene TRBV3-2); 7 nucleotides match TRBD1. The CDR3 consists of 12 residues. Germline values: CDR1 LGHDT, CDR2 YNNKEL (reference sequence). Trimming at V came to 4 bases and at J to 6 bases, leaving 3 bases not matched to a gene.

This chain uses TRBV9 with TRBJ2-3; a possible D gene is TRBD1 (5 bases). CDR1 is SGDLS and CDR2 is YYNGEE in the germline V gene. The germline V and J ends were trimmed by 3 bases and 4 bases, with 15 bases remaining between them. The CDR3 spans 15 residues. The CDR3 nucleotides read TGTGCCAGCAGCGCCGACCCCACCAGGGCAGATACGCAGTATTTT. Translation: CASSADPTRADTQYF.

This clone was counted only a few times. V is TRBV7-9 and J is TRBJ2-5; 10 nucleotides align to TRBD1. This CDR3 region has 15 residues. Germline CDR1 SEHNR, CDR2 FQNEAQ (reference sequence). The J segment lost 5 bases and the V segment lost 5 bases, leaving 8 bases of the junction unmatched. The CDR3 DNA follows: TGTGCCAGCAGCAGGTCGACAGGGGGCAAGGAGACCCAGTACTTC. Residues: CASSRSTGGKETQYF. Complete variable domain (other parts from reference TRBV7-9 and TRBJ2-5): DTGVSQNPRHKITKRGQNVTFRCDPISEHNRLYWYRQTLGQGPEFLTYFQNEAQLEKSRLLSDRFSAERPKGSFSTLEIQRTEQGDSAMYLCASSRSTGGKETQYFGPGTRLLVL.

As DNA, the CDR3 is TGTGCCAGCAGGGGCAGGGGTAATTCACCCCTCCACTTT. It is translated as CASRGRGNSPLHF. The J gene is TRBJ1-6, the V gene TRBV6-5; D might be TRBD1 (6 bases). Trimming stripped 6 bases from V and 6 bases from J, with 9 bases between. Germline V gene sequence: CDR1 MNHEY, CDR2 SVGAGI. The CDR3 is 13 residues long.

CDR3 protein: CSVDRGTEAFF. The CDR3 DNA reads TGCAGCGTCGACAGGGGCACTGAAGCTTTCTTT. The gene calls are TRBV29-1 and TRBJ1-1; TRBD1 matches at 8 bases. The CDR3 covers 11 residues. Germline V gene data show CDR1 as SQVTM and CDR2 as ANQGSEA. V dropped 6 bases and J dropped 4; count of bases not matched to a gene: 1.

This sequence joins TRBV7-2 and TRBJ2-5, with D possibly matching TRBD2 (6 bases). The CDR3 spans 15 residues. Germline V gene lookup returns CDR1 SGHTA and CDR2 FQGNSA. Trimming stripped 5 bases from V and 5 bases from J, with 18 bases between. As DNA, the CDR3 is TGTGCCAGCAGCCCTAGACCCGGGGGACGGGAGACCCAGTACTTC. This sequence encodes CASSPRPGGRETQYF.

The genes are TRBV15 and TRBJ1-1, with D possibly being TRBD1 (5 bases). Germline V lookup: CDR1 LNHNV, CDR2 YYDKDF (reference sequence). CDR3 length: 15 amino acids. The V end was cut by 0 bases, the J end by 2 bases, with 10 bases between. CDR3 region: CATSREHRTNTEAFF. CDR3 DNA sequence: TGTGCCACCAGCAGAGAGCACAGGACCAACACTGAAGCTTTCTTT.

The chain uses TRBV6-2 or TRBV6-3 and TRBJ2-1; D is possibly TRBD2 (6 bases). The V gene's germline CDR1 is MNHEY and CDR2 SVGEGT. This CDR3 is 16 amino acids long. V lost 5 bases and J lost 2, with 16 bases in between. CDR3 bases: TGTGCCAGCAGTGCGCGGGGCACTCGCCCCTACAATGAGCAGTTCTTC. It encodes CASSARGTRPYNEQFF.

This clone has a single count. The chain has TRBV4-1 and TRBJ2-7, with TRBD1 matching 7 bases. CDR1 is MGHRA, CDR2 YSYEKL, per germline. The CDR3 is made up of 13 amino acids. J was trimmed by 10 bases and V by 5 bases; bases with no gene match: 11. The CDR3 region has the DNA TGCGCCAGCAGCAAAATCGGACAGGTGGATCAGTACTTC. It is translated as CASSKIGQVDQYF.

The chain joins TRBV29-1 to TRBJ2-1, with 12 bases fitting TRBD1. From germline, CDR1 is SQVTM and CDR2 ANQGSEA. The CDR3 loop spans 17 amino acids. Losses at the gene ends were 0 bases for V and 6 bases for J; bases not matched to a gene: 9. For the CDR3, the DNA is TGCAGCGTTGAAGATTGGTCCGGGACAGGGGGCATCAATGAGCAGTTCTTC. Translation gives CSVEDWSGTGGINEQFF.